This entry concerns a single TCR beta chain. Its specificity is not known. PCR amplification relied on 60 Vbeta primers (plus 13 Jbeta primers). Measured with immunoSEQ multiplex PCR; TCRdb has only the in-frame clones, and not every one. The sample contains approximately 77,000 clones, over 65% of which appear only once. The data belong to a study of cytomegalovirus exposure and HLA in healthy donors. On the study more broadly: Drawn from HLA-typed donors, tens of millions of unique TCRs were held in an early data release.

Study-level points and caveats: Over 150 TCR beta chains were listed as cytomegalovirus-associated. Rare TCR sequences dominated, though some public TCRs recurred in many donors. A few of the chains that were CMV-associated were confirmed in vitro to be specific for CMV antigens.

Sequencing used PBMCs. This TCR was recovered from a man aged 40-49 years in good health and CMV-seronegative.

CDR3 sequence (DNA): TGCGCCAGCAGCCATTTTACAGGGGGCCGCAACTATGGCTACACCTTC. Amino acids: CASSHFTGGRNYGYTF. The chain employs TRBV4-1 and TRBJ1-2; TRBD1 agrees at 9 bases. Germline CDR1 MGHRA, CDR2 YSYEKL. V was clipped by 3 bases and J by 2 bases; unmatched bases: 7. CDR3 length: 16 amino acids.